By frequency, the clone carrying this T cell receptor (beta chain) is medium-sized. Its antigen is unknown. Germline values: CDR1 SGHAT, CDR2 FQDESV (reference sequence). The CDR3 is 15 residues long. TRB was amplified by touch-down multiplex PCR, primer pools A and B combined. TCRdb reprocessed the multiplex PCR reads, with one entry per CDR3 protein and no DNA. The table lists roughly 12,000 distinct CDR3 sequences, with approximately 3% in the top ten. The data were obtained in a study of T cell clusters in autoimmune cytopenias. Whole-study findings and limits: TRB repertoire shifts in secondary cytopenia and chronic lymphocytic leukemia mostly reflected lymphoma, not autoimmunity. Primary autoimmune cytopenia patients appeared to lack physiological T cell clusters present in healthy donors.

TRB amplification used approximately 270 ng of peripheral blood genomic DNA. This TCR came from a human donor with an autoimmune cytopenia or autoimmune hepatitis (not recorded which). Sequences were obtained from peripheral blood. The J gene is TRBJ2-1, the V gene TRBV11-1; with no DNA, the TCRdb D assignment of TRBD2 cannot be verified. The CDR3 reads CASSPRLAGENEQFF.